This note documents a single TCR beta chain sequence. The sample originates from a study of long-term antiretroviral therapy in people with HIV. The CDR3 length is 13 residues. Looked up from germline, CDR1 is MNHEY and CDR2 is SMNVEV (reference sequence). Trimming took off 8 bases at V and 8 bases at J, with 15 bases between the two ends. An immunoSEQ assay, version v3.0, was performed at survey level. Sequencing used immunoSEQ multiplex PCR; TCRdb keeps in-frame clones, though not all of them. The table includes about 19,000 clones, 90% to 95% detected once. This receptor was identified in a man aged 50 to 60 with HIV. This chain joins TRBV27 and TRBJ1-4; D remains unclear. The sample was unsorted PBMCs, taken 3 years after starting antiretroviral therapy. CDR3 bases: TGTGCCAGCGGGTGGACGGACGGGGAAAAACTGTTTTTT. This sequence encodes CASGWTDGEKLFF.